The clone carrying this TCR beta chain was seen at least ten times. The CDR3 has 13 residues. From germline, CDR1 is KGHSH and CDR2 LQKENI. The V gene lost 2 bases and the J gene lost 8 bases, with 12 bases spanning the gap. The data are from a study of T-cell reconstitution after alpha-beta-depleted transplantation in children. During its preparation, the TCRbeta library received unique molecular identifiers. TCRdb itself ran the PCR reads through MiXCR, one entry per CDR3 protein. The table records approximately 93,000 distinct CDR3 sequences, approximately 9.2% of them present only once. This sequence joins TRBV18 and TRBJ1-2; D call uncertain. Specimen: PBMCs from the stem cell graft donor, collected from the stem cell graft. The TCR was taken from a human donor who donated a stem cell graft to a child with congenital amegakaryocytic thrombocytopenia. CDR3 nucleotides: TGTGCCAGCTCACCAGATACCTCCCGGGGCTACACCTTC. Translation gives CASSPDTSRGYTF.